This section outlines one T cell receptor beta chain sequence together with its context. The entry originates in a study of PD-1 blockade in classical Hodgkin lymphoma. Across the study: With a 2-week interval, patients received intravenous nivolumab at 3 mg/kg.

Data came from immunoSEQ multiplex PCR; TCRdb stores just in-frame clones and leaves some out. Altogether around 2,600 clones are present, roughly 57% being singletons, with the ten largest covering roughly 45%. Noted time point: cycle 4 day 1 (C4D1), after 5 to 7 weeks of nivolumab. Relapse after autologous stem cell transplantation occurred in every patient, and brentuximab vedotin exposure varied. Magnetic negative selection was used to purify CD8+ T cells from thawed PBMCs. This clonotype originated in a human donor with classical Hodgkin lymphoma. The sample in question was CD8+ T cells from blood, obtained before the fourth cycle of nivolumab.

Here the CDR3 DNA reads TGCGCCAGCAGCGCAGAGACAGGGTTTGGCACTGAAGCTTTCTTT. This sequence encodes CASSAETGFGTEAFF. The genes are TRBV5-1 and TRBJ1-1; 7 nucleotides line up with TRBD1. CDR3 length equals 15 residues. In germline, CDR1 is SGHRS, CDR2 YFSETQ. V dropped 4 bases and J dropped 4; count of bases not matched to a gene: 10.